Below are 14 T cell receptor beta chains sequenced from a single sample in a study of vaccination and CD4 T cells after COVID-19. Specified treatment: roughly 11-day PBMC culture with coronavirus spike peptide pools or control peptides (ViraFEST assay). For these TCRs, the target antigens are not known. Sequencing of cultured CD4+ T cell DNA used the Oncomine TCR Beta short-read assay. MiXCR, run by TCRdb on the PCR reads, gives a single entry per CDR3 protein. The table records some 20,000 distinct CDR3 sequences, around 60% of them present only once. This specimen consisted of CD4+ T cells from blood, cultured in vitro, obtained after SARS-CoV-2 vaccination. These receptors were collected from a human donor who had recovered from COVID-19.

This clonotype was counted a single time. The chain recombines TRBV25-1 with TRBJ2-3; 12 positions agree with TRBD2. Germline assignment: CDR1 MGHDK and CDR2 SYGVNS. V was clipped by 7 bases and J by 4 bases; unmatched bases: 12. The CDR3 is 17 residues long. The CDR3 sequence is CASKLAGGLGSADTQYF. CDR3 DNA sequence: TGTGCCAGCAAACTAGCGGGAGGACTCGGATCCGCAGATACGCAGTATTTT.

CDR3 in amino acids: CASSQDRGTGNTIYF. The DNA of the CDR3 is TGTGCCAGCAGCCAGGACAGGGGCACTGGAAACACCATATATTTT. This sequence joins TRBV7-8 and TRBJ1-3; 9 positions match TRBD1. The ends lost 5 bases at V and 2 bases at J; junction bases unmatched: 4. Per germline, CDR1 SGHVS and CDR2 FQNEAQ. CDR3 length equals 15 residues.

There are a few counts of this clonotype. The gene calls are TRBV20-1 and TRBJ1-6, with a tentative D call TRBD1 (5 bases). Germline CDR1 and CDR2: DFQATT and SNEGSKA (reference sequence). CDR3 length: 15 residues. V lost 5 bases and J lost 3, with 14 bases in between. The CDR3 sequence is CSAGRDQGYNSPLHF. The CDR3 region has the DNA TGCAGTGCTGGACGGGACCAGGGCTATAATTCACCCCTCCACTTT.

The gene calls are TRBV19 and TRBJ2-1; TRBD2 agrees at 8 bases. The V gene's germline CDR1 is LNHDA and CDR2 SQIVND (reference sequence). The length of the CDR3 is 13 residues. Trimming cost V 6 bases and J 4 bases; bases outside gene matches: 2. The CDR3 nucleotides are TGTGCCAGTAGCGTAGCGGGGTACAATGAGCAGTTCTTC. Translation gives CASSVAGYNEQFF.

This chain joins TRBV6-1 and TRBJ2-7; D possibly matches TRBD1 or TRBD2 (6 bases each). Per the germline V gene, CDR1 is MNHNS and CDR2 is SASEGT. The CDR3 extends over 13 amino acids. V lost 5 bases and J 4 bases, leaving 12 bases between the germline ends. The CDR3 DNA reads TGTGCCAGCAGTCAGGGGACTCCGTACGAGCAGTACTTC. Its translation is CASSQGTPYEQYF.

J is TRBJ2-2 and V is TRBV19; 7 bases match TRBD2. The germline CDR1 and CDR2 sequences are LNHDA and SQIVND (reference sequence). CDR3 length equals 15 residues. The J segment lost 6 bases and the V segment lost 6 bases, leaving 10 bases of the junction unmatched. The DNA of the CDR3 is TGTGCCAGTAGCCTGGGGGGGTACGTGGCCGGGGAGCTGTTTTTT. It translates to CASSLGGYVAGELFF.

The chain is built from TRBV20-1 and TRBJ2-2; possible D gene TRBD2, 6 bases. Germline V CDR1 and CDR2: DFQATT, SNEGSKA (reference sequence). The CDR3 loop spans 14 amino acids. V was trimmed by 1 base and J by 7 bases, leaving 13 bases between them. The CDR3: CSARVLQRVGELFF. The CDR3 nucleotides are TGCAGTGCTAGAGTCCTCCAGCGGGTCGGGGAGCTGTTTTTT.

This rearrangement joins TRBV20-1 to TRBJ2-1; TRBD2 agrees at 8 bases. The length of the CDR3 is 16 residues. Unmatched junction bases numbered 11, after V lost 3 bases and J lost 4 bases. Germline CDR1 reads DFQATT; CDR2 reads SNEGSKA (reference sequence). CDR3 loop: CSARMPGLGVYNEQFF. In DNA, the CDR3 is TGCAGTGCTAGGATGCCGGGACTAGGGGTATACAATGAGCAGTTCTTC.

The V gene is TRBV27, the J gene TRBJ1-4; D remains unclear. Trimming removed 5 bases from V and 0 bases from J, with 10 bases in between. This CDR3 has 15 residues. From germline, CDR1 is MNHEY and CDR2 SMNVEV (reference sequence). CDR3 sequence: CASSPSAATNEKLFF. In DNA, the CDR3 is TGTGCCAGCAGTCCCTCGGCAGCAACTAATGAAAAACTGTTTTTT.

The chain is built from TRBV6-1 and TRBJ2-3; 15 nucleotides match TRBD2. Germline values: CDR1 MNHNS, CDR2 SASEGT. The CDR3 totals 20 residues. J was trimmed by 1 base and V by 5 bases; bases with no gene match: 13. CDR3 region: CASSTSRTSGREEGTDTQYF. The CDR3 nucleotides read TGTGCCAGCAGTACTTCAAGGACTAGCGGGAGGGAGGAGGGCACAGATACGCAGTATTTT.

The chain couples TRBV6-1 to TRBJ1-1; TRBD1 aligns across 11 bases. CDR3 length: 15 amino acids. CDR1 and CDR2 from the germline V gene are MNHNS and SASEGT. The V and J ends lost 7 bases and 3 bases, in that order; junction bases with no gene match: 7. The CDR3 sequence: CASTRTGGLDTEAFF. The CDR3 nucleotides read TGTGCCAGCACCAGGACAGGGGGCTTAGACACTGAAGCTTTCTTT.

This clonotype has just a few counts. V is TRBV11-2 and J is TRBJ1-6; weak D call: TRBD1 (5 bases). CDR3 length: 14 amino acids. V was pared by 0 bases and J by 7 bases, with 7 bases between. Germline assignment: CDR1 SGHAT and CDR2 FQNNGV. The CDR3 region is CASSLEGTNSPLHF. The CDR3 DNA reads TGTGCCAGCAGCTTAGAAGGGACCAATTCACCCCTCCACTTT.

This clonotype has just a few counts. The chain recombines TRBV20-1 with TRBJ1-2, with D possibly TRBD1 on 6 matching bases. In germline, CDR1 is DFQATT, CDR2 SNEGSKA (reference sequence). V lost 2 bases and J lost 8, with 12 bases in between. The CDR3 is 12 amino acids. The CDR3 sequence is CSARRTEQGYTF. The DNA for the CDR3 is TGCAGTGCTAGACGGACAGAACAAGGCTACACCTTC.

The sample holds a few counts of this clonotype. This chain joins TRBV19 and TRBJ1-1; possibly TRBD1 for D (5 bases). Between the trimmed V and J ends, which lost 4 bases and 1 base, there was a span of 13 bases. Germline assignment: CDR1 LNHDA and CDR2 SQIVND (reference sequence). The length of the CDR3 is 15 residues. For the CDR3, the DNA is TGTGCCAGTAGTACCCCAGGGACGGGGAACACTGAAGCTTTCTTT. Its translation is CASSTPGTGNTEAFF. Based on the CDR3 plus reference TRBV19 and TRBJ1-1, the full variable domain is DGGITQSPKYLFRKEGQNVTLSCEQNLNHDAMYWYRQDPGQGLRLIYYSQIVNDFQKGDIAEGYSVSREKKESFPLTVTSAQKNPTAFYLCASSTPGTGNTEAFFGQGTRLTVV.